The T cell receptor beta chain under discussion was sequenced for a study of post-analysis software for immune sequencing data. Findings and caveats of the study: Versus controls, multiple sclerosis patients showed significantly lower diversity (normalized Chao1). Strong co-clustering by F measure was evident for samples that had been prepared in the same batch.

The TCR beta cDNA libraries carried unique molecular identifiers. MiXCR was run by TCRdb on the PCR reads, yielding one entry per CDR3 protein. Seen here are about 500,000 distinct CDR3 sequences, approximately 46% observed once, and the top ten hold around 10%. This clonotype occurred a few times. Its antigen remains unknown. This sequence was found in a girl between 10 and 17 years old with multiple sclerosis. Sequencing was carried out using blood.

The CDR3 region is CASSHDRAYEQYF. Written as DNA, the CDR3 is TGCGCCAGCAGCCACGACAGGGCGTACGAGCAGTACTTC. The chain is built from TRBV5-1 and TRBJ2-7, with TRBD1 matching over 7 bases. The CDR3 is 13 amino acids. V was pared by 4 bases and J by 4 bases, with 5 bases of the junction left unmatched. The germline gives CDR1 SGHRS, CDR2 YFSETQ.